Shown below are 21 T cell receptor beta chains from a single sample sequenced in a study of patients and donors after allogeneic stem cell transplantation. In TCRdb, the RT-PCR reads were re-called with MiXCR into one record per CDR3 protein. The sample holds 150,000 or so distinct CDR3 sequences, roughly 22% seen once. The sample comprised blood, either unsorted or a sorted T cell fraction (not recorded which). These receptor sequences come from a human donor who was either an allogeneic HSCT recipient or a stem cell or donor lymphocyte infusion donor (not recorded which). It is not recorded whose cells these are; they may come from a transplant donor.

This clonotype showed up just a few times. The chain combines TRBV15 with TRBJ2-1, with TRBD2 identical over 13 bases. V trimming: 2 bases; J trimming: 3 bases; junction bases outside the gene matches: 7. CDR3 size: 18 residues. CDR1 and CDR2 (germline): LNHNV, YYDKDF (reference sequence). The CDR3 bases are TGTGCCACCAGCAGATCAGGGGGACTAGCGGGGAACTACAATGAGCAGTTCTTC. Amino acids: CATSRSGGLAGNYNEQFF.

This chain joins TRBV10-3 and TRBJ2-1; D is unresolved. CDR1 and CDR2 from the germline V gene are ENHRY and SYGVKD. The CDR3 is 13 amino acids. V lost 10 bases, J lost 1 base, and 11 bases lay in between. CDR3: CATEDSSYNEQFF. CDR3 sequence (DNA): TGTGCCACCGAAGACTCATCCTACAATGAGCAGTTCTTC.

The rearrangement links TRBV6-5 to TRBJ2-7; no clear D gene. The CDR3 is made up of 15 amino acids. CDR1 and CDR2 from the germline V gene are MNHEY and SVGAGI. With 6 bases removed from V and 3 bases from J, the gap between germline ends came to 18 bases. This chain's CDR3 is CASSLRPGQVYEQYF. The CDR3 DNA reads as TGTGCCAGCAGCTTGCGCCCGGGCCAGGTCTACGAGCAGTACTTC.

The DNA for the CDR3 is TGTGCCAGCAGCTTGGGACAGGGTTTTGGCTACACCTTC. Protein product: CASSLGQGFGYTF. This rearrangement joins TRBV5-6 to TRBJ1-2; TRBD1 matches at 7 bases. Germline V gene lookup returns CDR1 SGHDT and CDR2 YYEEEE. V dropped 0 bases and J dropped 7; count of bases not matched to a gene: 3. This CDR3 is 13 amino acids long.

This clonotype turned up a few times. The chain uses TRBV5-1 and TRBJ2-3; perhaps TRBD1 as D (5 bases). Germline V CDR1 and CDR2: SGHRS, YFSETQ. The CDR3 sequence is 16 residues long. V was trimmed by 0 bases and J by 2 bases, leaving 13 bases between them. DNA for the CDR3: TGCGCCAGCAGCTTGGTTACAGGTCCCTTCACAGATACGCAGTATTTT. Encoded protein: CASSLVTGPFTDTQYF.

The table lists this clonotype with a few counts. The chain recombines TRBV29-1 with TRBJ1-1; 7 bases map to TRBD1. Germline V lookup: CDR1 SQVTM, CDR2 ANQGSEA. V lost 6 bases and J lost 5; bases outside the gene matches: 6. The CDR3 totals 12 residues. The DNA for the CDR3 is TGCAGCGTCACAGGGGATCGAACTGAAGCTTTCTTT. Protein sequence: CSVTGDRTEAFF. The full variable domain, completed using reference TRBV29-1 and TRBJ1-1, is SAVISQKPSRDICQRGTSLTIQCQVDSQVTMMFWYRQQPGQSLTLIATANQGSEATYESGFVIDKFPISRPNLTFSTLTVSNMSPEDSSIYLCSVTGDRTEAFFGQGTRLTVV.

In this sample, this clonotype turned up a few times. The genes are TRBV15 and TRBJ2-1; 8 bases are shared with TRBD1. The J segment lost 3 bases and the V segment lost 3 bases, leaving 4 bases of the junction unmatched. Germline V CDR1 and CDR2: LNHNV, YYDKDF (reference sequence). The CDR3 contains 15 residues. CDR3 bases: TGTGCCACCAGCAGCGGACAGGGTGGCTACAATGAGCAGTTCTTC. Translating it yields CATSSGQGGYNEQFF.

The gene calls are TRBV5-1 and TRBJ2-5; TRBD1 agrees at 8 bases. Germline trimming cut 6 bases from V and 3 bases from J; bases unmatched to any gene: 7. Germline CDR1 SGHRS, CDR2 YFSETQ. The CDR3 contains 14 residues. This chain's CDR3 is CASTRQGLKETQYF. DNA for the CDR3: TGCGCCAGCACCCGACAGGGGTTGAAAGAGACCCAGTACTTC.

The chain has TRBV7-3 and TRBJ2-3; 8 nucleotides align to TRBD1. Germline CDR1 SGHTA, CDR2 FQGTGA. The CDR3 length is 16 residues. V lost 5 bases and J lost 1; bases outside the gene matches: 8. The CDR3 DNA is TGTGCCAGCAGCCTCCACCGGGGACAGGGCACAGATACGCAGTATTTT. Amino acid sequence: CASSLHRGQGTDTQYF. Variable domain in full (rest from reference TRBV7-3 and TRBJ2-3): GAGVSQTPSNKVTEKGKYVELRCDPISGHTALYWYRQSLGQGPEFLIYFQGTGAADDSGLPNDRFFAVRPEGSVSTLKIQRTERGDSAVYLCASSLHRGQGTDTQYFGPGTRLTVL.

This sequence joins TRBV29-1 and TRBJ1-4, with unresolved D. The germline CDR1 and CDR2 sequences are SQVTM and ANQGSEA. This CDR3 is built from 15 residues. V gave up 0 bases and J gave up 0 bases, with 8 bases separating them. The CDR3 nucleotides are TGCAGCGTTGAAGATCGGGGAGCAACTAATGAAAAACTGTTTTTT. Encoded protein: CSVEDRGATNEKLFF.

The chain has TRBV5-1 and TRBJ2-3; tentatively, D is TRBD1 (5 bases). Trimming cost V 4 bases and J 0 bases, with 12 bases left between them. This CDR3 has 15 amino acids. Germline lookup yields CDR1 SGHRS and CDR2 YFSETQ. In DNA form, the CDR3 reads TGCGCCAGCAGCAGCAGACAGCAAAGCACAGATACGCAGTATTTT. Residues: CASSSRQQSTDTQYF.

The chain uses TRBV20-1 and TRBJ1-2; D call uncertain. V was cut by 6 bases and J by 7 bases, with 12 bases left in between. Germline loops: CDR1 DFQATT, CDR2 SNEGSKA (reference sequence). This CDR3 comprises 11 residues. CDR3 sequence: CSAPLWGGYTF. For the CDR3, the DNA is TGCAGTGCACCGCTCTGGGGTGGCTACACCTTC.

This clonotype was seen once. The chain is built from TRBV24-1 and TRBJ2-1; D may correspond to TRBD1 or TRBD2 (6 bases each). CDR3 size: 16 residues. The ends were cut back, 3 bases at V and 2 bases at J, with 13 bases in the middle. Germline assignment: CDR1 KGHDR and CDR2 SFDVKD. CDR3 nucleotide sequence: TGTGCCACCAGTGATAGGGGGGCAGGTACCTACAATGAGCAGTTCTTC. This codes for CATSDRGAGTYNEQFF.

J is TRBJ2-1 and V is TRBV20-1, with D unclear. The CDR3 spans 16 residues. Trimming shortened V by 0 bases and J by 3 bases, and 15 bases separated the two germline ends. Germline-derived CDR1 and CDR2 are DFQATT and SNEGSKA (reference sequence). The CDR3 here is CSARDSWSVLYNEQFF. CDR3 DNA sequence: TGCAGTGCTAGAGATAGTTGGAGCGTCCTCTACAATGAGCAGTTCTTC.

The gene calls are TRBV20-1 and TRBJ1-2; D unclear. The germline V gene encodes CDR1 DFQATT and CDR2 SNEGSKA (reference sequence). The CDR3 has 14 residues. Trimming removed 4 bases from V and 4 bases from J, with 16 bases in between. The CDR3 reads CSAIVPHSIYGYTF. CDR3 DNA: TGCAGTGCTATCGTGCCCCATTCCATCTATGGCTACACCTTC.

There are a few counts of this clonotype. Since a much larger clone is just one base distant, this may be a read error. The CDR3 bases are TGCGCCAGCAGCGCGAACACAGATACGCAGTATTTT. It codes for CASSANTDTQYF. The J gene is TRBJ2-3, the V gene TRBV5-1; no clear D. CDR1 and CDR2 (germline): SGHRS, YFSETQ. CDR3 length: 12 residues. The germline V and J ends were trimmed by 4 bases and 2 bases, with 5 bases remaining between them.

The gene calls are TRBV5-1 and TRBJ2-1, with 13 bases lining up with TRBD2. CDR3 size: 17 residues. V was pared by 3 bases and J by 6 bases, with 9 bases of the junction left unmatched. Looked up from germline, CDR1 is SGHRS and CDR2 is YFSETQ. The CDR3 reads CASSSRLAGGTGNEQFF. The CDR3 DNA follows: TGCGCCAGCAGCTCACGACTAGCGGGAGGTACTGGCAATGAGCAGTTCTTC.

V and J are TRBV28 and TRBJ2-7; a possible D gene is TRBD2 (6 bases). V was trimmed by 5 bases and J by 0 bases, leaving 11 bases between them. The CDR3 covers 14 residues. Germline V gene sequence: CDR1 MDHEN, CDR2 SYDVKM. The CDR3 DNA is TGTGCCAGCAGTGATAGCGGATACTCCTACGAGCAGTACTTC. Protein sequence: CASSDSGYSYEQYF. Based on the CDR3 plus reference TRBV28 and TRBJ2-7, the full variable domain is DVKVTQSSRYLVKRTGEKVFLECVQDMDHENMFWYRQDPGLGLRLIYFSYDVKMKEKGDIPEGYSVSREKKERFSLILESASTNQTSMYLCASSDSGYSYEQYFGPGTRLTVT.

This clonotype was seen a few times. This chain connects TRBV5-1 to TRBJ2-7; 7 positions agree with TRBD1. V gave up 3 bases and J gave up 2 bases; unmatched junction bases: 5. CDR1 is SGHRS, CDR2 YFSETQ, per germline. This CDR3 is 14 amino acids long. The CDR3 coding sequence is TGCGCCAGCAGCTACGATACAGGGGCCTACGAGCAGTACTTC. Translated, it gives CASSYDTGAYEQYF.

V gene TRBV6-5 combines with J gene TRBJ1-5; the match to TRBD1 covers 7 bases. V lost 6 bases and J lost 0; bases outside the gene matches: 5. There are 15 residues in the CDR3. The germline CDR1 and CDR2 sequences are MNHEY and SVGAGI. CDR3 sequence (DNA): TGTGCCAGCAGACGCGACAGGGATAGCAATCAGCCCCAGCATTTT. Translating it yields CASRRDRDSNQPQHF.

The chain recombines TRBV5-1 with TRBJ2-3; TRBD2 aligns across 9 bases. The CDR3 is 16 amino acids. V shed 1 base and J 1 base; nucleotides not matched to a gene: 4. The germline V gene has CDR1 SGHRS and CDR2 YFSETQ. This chain's CDR3 is CASSLIQRGGTDTQYF. CDR3 in DNA: TGCGCCAGCAGCTTGATCCAGCGGGGGGGCACAGATACGCAGTATTTT. Full variable domain (outside the CDR3, taken from reference TRBV5-1 and TRBJ2-3): KAGVTQTPRYLIKTRGQQVTLSCSPISGHRSVSWYQQTPGQGLQFLFEYFSETQRNKGNFPGRFSGRQFSNSRSEMNVSTLELGDSALYLCASSLIQRGGTDTQYFGPGTRLTVL.